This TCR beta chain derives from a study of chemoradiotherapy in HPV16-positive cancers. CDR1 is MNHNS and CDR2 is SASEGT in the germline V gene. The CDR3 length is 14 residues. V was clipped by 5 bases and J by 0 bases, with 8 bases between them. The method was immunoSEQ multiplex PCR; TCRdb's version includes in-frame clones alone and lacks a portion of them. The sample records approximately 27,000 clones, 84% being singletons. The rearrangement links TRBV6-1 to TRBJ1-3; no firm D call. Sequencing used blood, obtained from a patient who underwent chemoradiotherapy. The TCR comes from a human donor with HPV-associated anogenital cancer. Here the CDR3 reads CASSTQSSGNTIYF. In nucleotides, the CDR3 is TGTGCCAGCAGTACACAGAGCTCTGGAAACACCATATATTTT.